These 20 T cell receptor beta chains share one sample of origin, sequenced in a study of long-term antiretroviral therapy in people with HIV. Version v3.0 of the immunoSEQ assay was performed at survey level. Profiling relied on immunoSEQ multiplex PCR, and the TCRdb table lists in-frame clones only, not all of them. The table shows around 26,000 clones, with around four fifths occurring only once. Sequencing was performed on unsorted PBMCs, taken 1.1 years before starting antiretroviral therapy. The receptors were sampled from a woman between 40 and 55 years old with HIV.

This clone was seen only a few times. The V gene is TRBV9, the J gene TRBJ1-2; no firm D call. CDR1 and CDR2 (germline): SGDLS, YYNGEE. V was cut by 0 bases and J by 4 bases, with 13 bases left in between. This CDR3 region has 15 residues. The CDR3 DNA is TGTGCCAGCAGCGTAGGAGTCGGGGTCCCCTATGGCTACACCTTC. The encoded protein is CASSVGVGVPYGYTF. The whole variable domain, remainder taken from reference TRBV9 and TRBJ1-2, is DSGVTQTPKHLITATGQRVTLRCSPRSGDLSVYWYQQSLDQGLQFLIQYYNGEERAKGNILERFSAQQFPDLHSELNLSSLELGDSALYFCASSVGVGVPYGYTFGSGTRLTVV.

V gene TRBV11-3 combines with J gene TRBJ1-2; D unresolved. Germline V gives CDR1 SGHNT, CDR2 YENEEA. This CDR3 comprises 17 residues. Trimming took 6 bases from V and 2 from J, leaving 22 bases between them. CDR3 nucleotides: TGTGCCAGCAGAACAGAAGTTCGGGAAAATCAGAACTATGGCTACACCTTC. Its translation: CASRTEVRENQNYGYTF.

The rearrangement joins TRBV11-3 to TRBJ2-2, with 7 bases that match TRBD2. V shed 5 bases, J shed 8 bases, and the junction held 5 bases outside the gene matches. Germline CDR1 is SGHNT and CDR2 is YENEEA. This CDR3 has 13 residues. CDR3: CASSLTRGGELFF. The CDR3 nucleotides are TGTGCCAGCAGCCTAACGCGGGGGGGGGAGCTGTTTTTT.

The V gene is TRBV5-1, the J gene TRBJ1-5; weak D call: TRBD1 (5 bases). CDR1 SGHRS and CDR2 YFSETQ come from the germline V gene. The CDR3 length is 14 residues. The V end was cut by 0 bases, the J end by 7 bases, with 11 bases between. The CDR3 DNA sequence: TGCGCCAGCAGCTTGGAGGGAGGGACCCAGCCCCAGCATTTT. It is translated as CASSLEGGTQPQHF. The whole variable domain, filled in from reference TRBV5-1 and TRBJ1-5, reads KAGVTQTPRYLIKTRGQQVTLSCSPISGHRSVSWYQQTPGQGLQFLFEYFSETQRNKGNFPGRFSGRQFSNSRSEMNVSTLELGDSALYLCASSLEGGTQPQHFGDGTRLSIL.

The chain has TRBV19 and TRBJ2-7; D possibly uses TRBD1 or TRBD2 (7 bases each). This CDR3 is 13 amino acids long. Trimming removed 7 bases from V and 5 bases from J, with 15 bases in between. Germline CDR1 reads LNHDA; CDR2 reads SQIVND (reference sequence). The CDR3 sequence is CASTSGTVHEQYF. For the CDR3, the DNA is TGTGCCAGTACCAGCGGGACAGTCCACGAGCAGTACTTC. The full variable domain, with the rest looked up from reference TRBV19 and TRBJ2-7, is DGGITQSPKYLFRKEGQNVTLSCEQNLNHDAMYWYRQDPGQGLRLIYYSQIVNDFQKGDIAEGYSVSREKKESFPLTVTSAQKNPTAFYLCASTSGTVHEQYFGPGTRLTVT.

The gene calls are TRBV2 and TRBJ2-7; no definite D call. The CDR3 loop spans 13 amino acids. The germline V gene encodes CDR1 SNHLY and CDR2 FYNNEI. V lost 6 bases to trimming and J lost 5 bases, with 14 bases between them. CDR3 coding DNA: TGTGCCAGCAGCGACGGGCGTCAGGACGAGCAGTACTTC. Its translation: CASSDGRQDEQYF.

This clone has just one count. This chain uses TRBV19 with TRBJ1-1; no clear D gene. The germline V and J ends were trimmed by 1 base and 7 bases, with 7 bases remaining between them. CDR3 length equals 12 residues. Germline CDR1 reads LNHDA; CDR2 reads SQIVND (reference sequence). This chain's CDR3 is CASSIGRVEAFF. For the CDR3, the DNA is TGTGCCAGTAGTATAGGTCGGGTTGAAGCTTTCTTT.

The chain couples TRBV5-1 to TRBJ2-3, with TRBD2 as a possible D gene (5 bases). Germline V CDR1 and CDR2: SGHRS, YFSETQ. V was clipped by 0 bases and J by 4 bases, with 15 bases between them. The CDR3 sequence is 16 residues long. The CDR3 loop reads CASSLAVFTGADTQYF. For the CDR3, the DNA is TGCGCCAGCAGCTTGGCCGTGTTCACCGGGGCAGATACGCAGTATTTT.

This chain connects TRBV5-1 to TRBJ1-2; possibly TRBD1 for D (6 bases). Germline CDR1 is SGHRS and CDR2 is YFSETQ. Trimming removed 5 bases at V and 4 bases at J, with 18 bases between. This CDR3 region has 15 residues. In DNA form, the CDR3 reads TGCGCCAGCAGGCGCGCCGAACAGGGATCCTATGGCTACACCTTC. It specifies CASRRAEQGSYGYTF.

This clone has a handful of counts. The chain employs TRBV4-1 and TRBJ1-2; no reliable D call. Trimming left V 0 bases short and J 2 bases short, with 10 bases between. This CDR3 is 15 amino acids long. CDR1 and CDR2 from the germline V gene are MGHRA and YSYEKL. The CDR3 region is CASSQDELGNYGYTF. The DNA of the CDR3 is TGCGCCAGCAGCCAAGACGAGTTAGGGAACTATGGCTACACCTTC.

Here the CDR3 DNA reads TGTGCCAGCACGACCTTGGACAGGGATGAAAAACTGTTTTTT. Protein product: CASTTLDRDEKLFF. The rearrangement links TRBV7-2 to TRBJ1-4; TRBD1 agrees at 8 bases. The V and J ends lost 7 bases and 6 bases, in that order; junction bases with no gene match: 7. The germline V gene encodes CDR1 SGHTA and CDR2 FQGNSA. The length of the CDR3 is 14 residues. Combining the CDR3 with reference TRBV7-2 and TRBJ1-4 gives the whole variable domain GAGVSQSPSNKVTEKGKDVELRCDPISGHTALYWYRQSLGQGLEFLIYFQGNSAPDKSGLPSDRFSAERTGGSVSTLTIQRTQQEDSAVYLCASTTLDRDEKLFFGSGTQLSVL.

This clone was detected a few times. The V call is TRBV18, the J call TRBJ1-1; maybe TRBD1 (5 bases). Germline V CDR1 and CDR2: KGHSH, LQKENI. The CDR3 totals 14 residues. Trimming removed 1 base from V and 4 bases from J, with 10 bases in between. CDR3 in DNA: TGTGCCAGCTCACCACGCGAAGGGGTCACTGAAGCTTTCTTT. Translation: CASSPREGVTEAFF.

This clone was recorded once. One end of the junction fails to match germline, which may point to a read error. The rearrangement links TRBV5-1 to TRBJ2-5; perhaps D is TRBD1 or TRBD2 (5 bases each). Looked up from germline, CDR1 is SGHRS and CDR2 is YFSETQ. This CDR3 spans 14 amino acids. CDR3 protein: CASSWGPRQEIQYF. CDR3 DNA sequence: TGCGCCAGCAGCTGGGGACCACGCCAAGAGATCCAGTACTTC.

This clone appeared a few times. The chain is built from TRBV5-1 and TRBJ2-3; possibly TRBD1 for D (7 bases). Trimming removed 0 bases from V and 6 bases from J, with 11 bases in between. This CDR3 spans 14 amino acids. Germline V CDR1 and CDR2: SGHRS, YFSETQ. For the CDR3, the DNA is TGCGCCAGCAGCTTGGAACAGGGGAGGGATACGCAGTATTTT. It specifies CASSLEQGRDTQYF.

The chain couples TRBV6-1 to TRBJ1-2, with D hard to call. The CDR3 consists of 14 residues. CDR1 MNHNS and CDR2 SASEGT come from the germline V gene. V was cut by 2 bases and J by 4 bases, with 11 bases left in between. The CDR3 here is CASSEPGRVYGYTF. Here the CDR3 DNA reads TGTGCCAGCAGTGAACCCGGGAGGGTCTATGGCTACACCTTC.

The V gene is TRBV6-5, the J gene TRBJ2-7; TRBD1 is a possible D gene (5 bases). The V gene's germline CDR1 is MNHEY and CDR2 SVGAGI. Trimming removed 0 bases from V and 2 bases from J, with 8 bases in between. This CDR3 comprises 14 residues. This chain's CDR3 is CASSYSAGTYEQYF. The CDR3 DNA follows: TGTGCCAGCAGTTACTCCGCAGGGACCTACGAGCAGTACTTC.

CDR3 sequence reads: CASSPTGFPGELFF. CDR3 in DNA: TGTGCCAGCTCACCTACAGGCTTTCCCGGGGAGCTGTTTTTT. The J gene is TRBJ2-2, the V gene TRBV18, with a tentative D call TRBD1 (5 bases). This CDR3 has 14 amino acids. V was shortened by 3 bases and J by 6 bases, with 11 bases between the two germline ends. Germline assignment: CDR1 KGHSH and CDR2 LQKENI. Based on the CDR3 plus reference TRBV18 and TRBJ2-2, the full variable domain is NAGVMQNPRHLVRRRGQEARLRCSPMKGHSHVYWYRQLPEEGLKFMVYLQKENIIDESGMPKERFSAEFPKEGPSILRIQQVVRGDSAAYFCASSPTGFPGELFFGEGSRLTVL.

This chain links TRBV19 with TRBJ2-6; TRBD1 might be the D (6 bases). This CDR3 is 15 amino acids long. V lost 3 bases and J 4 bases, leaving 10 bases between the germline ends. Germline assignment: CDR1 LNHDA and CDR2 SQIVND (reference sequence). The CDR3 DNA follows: TGTGCCAGTAGTATTGAGGGGGTGGGGGCCAACGTCCTGACTTTC. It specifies CASSIEGVGANVLTF.

The CDR3 region is CASSLSGPGFEQFF. DNA for the CDR3: TGCGCCAGCAGCTTGTCTGGTCCCGGTTTTGAGCAGTTCTTC. This chain uses TRBV5-1 with TRBJ2-1; D uncertain. The CDR3 spans 14 residues. The V end was cut by 1 base, the J end by 9 bases, with 14 bases between. Germline CDR1 and CDR2: SGHRS and YFSETQ.

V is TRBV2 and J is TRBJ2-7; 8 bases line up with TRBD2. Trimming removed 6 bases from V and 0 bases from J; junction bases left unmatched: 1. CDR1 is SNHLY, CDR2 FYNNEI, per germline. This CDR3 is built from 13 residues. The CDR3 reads CASRLAGSYEQYF. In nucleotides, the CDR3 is TGTGCCAGCAGGCTAGCGGGCTCCTACGAGCAGTACTTC.